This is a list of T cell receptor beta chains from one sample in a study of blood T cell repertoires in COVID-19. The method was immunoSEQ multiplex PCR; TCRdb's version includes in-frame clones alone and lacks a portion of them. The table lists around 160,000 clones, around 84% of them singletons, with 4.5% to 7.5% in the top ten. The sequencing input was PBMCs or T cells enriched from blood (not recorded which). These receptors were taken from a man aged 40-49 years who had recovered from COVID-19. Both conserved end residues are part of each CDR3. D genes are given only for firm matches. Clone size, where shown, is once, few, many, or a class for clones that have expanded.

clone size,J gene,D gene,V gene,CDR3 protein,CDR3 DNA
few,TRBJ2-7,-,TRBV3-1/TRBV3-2,CASSHGSALRPGEQYF,TGTGCCAGCAGCCACGGCTCTGCATTACGCCCGGGGGAGCAGTACTTC
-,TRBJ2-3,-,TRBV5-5,CASSFFGLNGDTQYF,TGTGCCAGCAGCTTTTTCGGACTAAATGGAGATACGCAGTATTTT
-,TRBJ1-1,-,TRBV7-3,CASSFNTNTEAFF,TGTGCCAGCAGCTTTAACACGAACACTGAAGCTTTCTTT
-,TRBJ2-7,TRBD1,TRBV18,CASSWDRDHEQYF,TGTGCCAGCTCATGGGACAGGGACCACGAGCAGTACTTC
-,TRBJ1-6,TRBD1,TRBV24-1,CATIYRQGSPLHF,TGTGCCACTATTTACCGACAGGGTTCACCCCTCCACTTT
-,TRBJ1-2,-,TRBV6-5,CASSWGDNYGYTF,TGTGCCAGCAGCTGGGGGGATAACTATGGCTACACCTTC
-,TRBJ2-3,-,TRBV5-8,CASSLAQHSTDTQYF,TGTGCCAGCAGCTTGGCCCAACATAGCACAGATACGCAGTATTTT
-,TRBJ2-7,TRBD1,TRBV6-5,CASRPGTGGTYEQYF,TGTGCCAGCAGACCGGGGACAGGGGGTACCTACGAGCAGTACTTC
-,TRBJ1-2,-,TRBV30,CAWSVPPGNYGYTF,TGTGCCTGGAGTGTCCCCCCCGGGAACTATGGCTACACCTTC
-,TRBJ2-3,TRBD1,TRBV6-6,CASSYRQGQATDTQYF,TGTGCCAGCAGTTACAGGCAGGGACAGGCCACAGATACGCAGTATTTT
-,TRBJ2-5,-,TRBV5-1,CASSPDSMGFGYF,TGCGCCAGCAGCCCGGACTCAATGGGGTTCGGATACTTC
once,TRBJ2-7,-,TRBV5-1,CASSYISTGYEQYF,TGCGCCAGCAGCTATATTTCGACGGGGTACGAGCAGTACTTC
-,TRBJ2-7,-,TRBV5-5,CASSLTGRSYEQYF,TGTGCCAGCAGCTTGACAGGGCGATCCTACGAGCAGTACTTC
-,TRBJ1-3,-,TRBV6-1,CASSTPTINTIYF,TGTGCCAGCAGTACCCCGACAATCAACACCATATATTTT
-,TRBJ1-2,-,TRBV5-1,CASSLGGPGYTF,TGCGCCAGCAGCTTGGGGGGGCCGGGCTACACCTTC
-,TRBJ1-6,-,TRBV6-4,CASSEFAGASPLHF,TGTGCCAGCAGTGAATTTGCAGGGGCTTCACCCCTCCACTTT
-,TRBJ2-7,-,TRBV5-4,CASSLRGGKGYEQYF,TGTGCCAGCAGCCTGAGGGGGGGTAAGGGCTACGAGCAGTACTTC
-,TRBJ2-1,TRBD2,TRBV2,CASYSLAGVRVGYEQFF,TGTGCCAGCTACAGCCTAGCGGGGGTCCGGGTTGGCTATGAGCAGTTCTTC
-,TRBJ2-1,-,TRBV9,CASSDRDVEQFF,TGTGCCAGCAGCGACAGGGATGTTGAGCAGTTCTTC
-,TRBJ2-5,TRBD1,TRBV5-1,CASSLTGVETQYF,TGCGCCAGCAGCTTGACAGGGGTTGAGACCCAGTACTTC
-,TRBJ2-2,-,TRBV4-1,CASSQDPGWVGTGELFF,TGCGCCAGCAGCCAAGATCCGGGGTGGGTAGGGACCGGGGAGCTGTTTTTT
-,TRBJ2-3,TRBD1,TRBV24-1,CATSQGAQDTQYF,TGTGCCACCAGCCAGGGGGCACAAGATACGCAGTATTTT
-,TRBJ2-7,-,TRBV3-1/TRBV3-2,CASRIDRPPYEQYF,TGTGCCAGCAGAATAGACAGACCCCCCTACGAGCAGTACTTC
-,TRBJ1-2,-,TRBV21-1,CVRGRDGYTF,TGTGTCAGGGGGCGCGACGGCTACACCTTC
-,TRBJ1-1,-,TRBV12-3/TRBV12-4,CASRQGDGTEAFF,TGTGCCAGCAGACAGGGTGACGGCACTGAAGCTTTCTTT
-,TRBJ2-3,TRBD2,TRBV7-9,CASSPTSGVPNTQYF,TGTGCCAGCAGCCCCACTAGCGGGGTACCCAATACGCAGTATTTT
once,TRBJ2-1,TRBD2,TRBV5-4,CASSPGGTSGGASEQFF,TGTGCCAGCAGCCCGGGTGGGACTAGCGGGGGGGCCAGTGAGCAGTTCTTC
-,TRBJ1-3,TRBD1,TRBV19,CASSPPRDRGRFGNTIYF,TGTGCCAGTAGTCCCCCACGCGACAGGGGCAGGTTTGGAAACACCATATATTTT
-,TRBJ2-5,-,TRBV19,CASSAVQETQYF,TGTGCCAGTAGTGCGGTCCAAGAGACCCAGTACTTC
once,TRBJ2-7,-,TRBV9,CASSVGDRQTGQYF,TGTGCCAGCAGCGTGGGTGACAGACAGACCGGGCAGTACTTC
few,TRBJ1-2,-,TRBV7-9,CASSTRIEGDLYGYTF,TGTGCCAGCAGCACACGGATAGAGGGGGATCTCTATGGCTACACCTTC
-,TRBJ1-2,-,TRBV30,CAWSVQQVNGYTF,TGTGCCTGGAGTGTTCAACAGGTGAACGGCTACACCTTC
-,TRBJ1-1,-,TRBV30,CAWRRGTEAFF,TGTGCCTGGAGAAGAGGGACTGAAGCTTTCTTT
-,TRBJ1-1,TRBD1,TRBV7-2,CASSLWTGNTEAFF,TGTGCCAGCAGCTTATGGACAGGTAACACTGAAGCTTTCTTT
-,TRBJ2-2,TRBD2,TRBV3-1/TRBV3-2,CASSGASGGNTGELFF,TGTGCCAGCAGCGGGGCTAGCGGGGGGAACACCGGGGAGCTGTTTTTT
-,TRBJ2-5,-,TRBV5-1,CASSLTRLNGETQYF,TGCGCCAGCAGCTTAACCAGGTTGAATGGAGAGACCCAGTACTTC
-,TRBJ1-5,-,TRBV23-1,CPGQAPNQPQHF,TGCCCCGGTCAGGCCCCCAATCAGCCCCAGCATTTT
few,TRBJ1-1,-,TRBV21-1,CASSSQTDQGPHTEAFF,TGTGCCAGCAGCTCTCAAACGGACCAGGGGCCCCACACTGAAGCTTTCTTT
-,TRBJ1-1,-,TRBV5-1,CASSPQRDTEAFF,TGCGCCAGCAGCCCCCAACGGGACACTGAAGCTTTCTTT
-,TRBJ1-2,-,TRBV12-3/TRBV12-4,CASSGQLSYGYTF,TGTGCCAGCAGCGGACAGTTATCCTATGGCTACACCTTC
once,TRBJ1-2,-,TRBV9,CASSVGSGVAYYGYTF,TGTGCCAGCAGCGTAGGGTCAGGGGTCGCATACTATGGCTACACCTTC
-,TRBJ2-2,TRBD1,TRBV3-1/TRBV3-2,CASGDRGSTGELFF,TGTGCCAGTGGGGACAGGGGAAGCACCGGGGAGCTGTTTTTT
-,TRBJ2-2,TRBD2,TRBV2,CAIAAGTSGGNTGELFF,TGTGCCATAGCCGCCGGGACTAGCGGGGGGAACACCGGGGAGCTGTTTTTT
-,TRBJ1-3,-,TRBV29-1,CSVIQDSGNTIYF,TGCAGCGTTATACAGGACTCTGGAAACACCATATATTTT
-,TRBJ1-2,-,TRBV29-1,CSVGQNGYTF,TGCAGCGTCGGACAAAATGGCTACACCTTC
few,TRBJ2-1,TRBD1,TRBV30,CAWNPWDRGDNEQFF,TGTGCCTGGAACCCATGGGACAGGGGGGACAATGAGCAGTTCTTC
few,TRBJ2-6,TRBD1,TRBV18,CASSLSPGQRSSGANVLTF,TGTGCCAGCTCACTTAGTCCGGGACAGAGGTCTTCTGGGGCCAACGTCCTGACTTTC
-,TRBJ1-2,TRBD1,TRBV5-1,CASSSAGQGGGYTF,TGCGCCAGCAGCTCCGCGGGACAGGGTGGTGGCTACACCTTC
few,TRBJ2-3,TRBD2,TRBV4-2,CASSPNPLAGGRSDTQYF,TGTGCCAGCAGCCCCAACCCACTAGCGGGGGGCCGTTCAGATACGCAGTATTTT
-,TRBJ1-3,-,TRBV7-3,CASSHPQQAGNTIYF,TGTGCCAGCAGCCATCCTCAACAGGCTGGAAACACCATATATTTT
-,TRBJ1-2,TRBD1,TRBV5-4,CASSLSRTGGATALYGYTF,TGTGCCAGCAGCTTGTCCCGGACAGGGGGGGCAACGGCCCTCTATGGCTACACCTTC